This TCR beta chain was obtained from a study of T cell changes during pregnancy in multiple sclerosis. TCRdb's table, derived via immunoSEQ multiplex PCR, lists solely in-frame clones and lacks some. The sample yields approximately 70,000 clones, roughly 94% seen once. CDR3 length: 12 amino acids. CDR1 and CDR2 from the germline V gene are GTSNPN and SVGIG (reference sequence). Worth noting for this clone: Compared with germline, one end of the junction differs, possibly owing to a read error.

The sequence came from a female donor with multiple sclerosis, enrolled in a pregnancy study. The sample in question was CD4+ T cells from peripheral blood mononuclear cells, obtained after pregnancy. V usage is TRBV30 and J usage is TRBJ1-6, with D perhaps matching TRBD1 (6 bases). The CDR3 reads CAWSPGHYSTTF. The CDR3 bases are TGTGCCTGGAGTCCGGGACACTACTCTACGACCTTT.